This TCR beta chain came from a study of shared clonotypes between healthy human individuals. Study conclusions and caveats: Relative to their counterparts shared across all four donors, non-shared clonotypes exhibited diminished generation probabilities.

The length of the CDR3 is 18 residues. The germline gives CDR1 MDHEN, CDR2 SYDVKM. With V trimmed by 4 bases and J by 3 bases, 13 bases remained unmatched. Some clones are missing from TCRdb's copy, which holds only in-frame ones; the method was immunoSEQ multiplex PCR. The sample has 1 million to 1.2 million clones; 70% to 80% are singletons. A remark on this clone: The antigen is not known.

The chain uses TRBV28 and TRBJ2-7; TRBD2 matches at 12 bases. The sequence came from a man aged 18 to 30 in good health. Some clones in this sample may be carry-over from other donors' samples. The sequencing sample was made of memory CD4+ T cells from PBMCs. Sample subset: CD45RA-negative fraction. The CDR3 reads CASSSTGTSGFTGYEQYF. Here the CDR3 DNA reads TGTGCCAGCAGTTCCACGGGGACTAGCGGGTTTACGGGCTACGAGCAGTACTTC.